Presented here are 16 T cell receptor beta chains from one specimen sequenced in a study of cytomegalovirus exposure and HLA in healthy donors. In the PCR, 60 Vbeta and 13 Jbeta primers were used. The repertoire was sequenced with immunoSEQ multiplex PCR; TCRdb's copy has only in-frame clones and lacks some. Of under 150,000 clones in the sample, around 75% were seen once. Sequencing was carried out using PBMCs. The receptors here all came from a man aged 55 to 70 in good health and CMV-seronegative.

The chain couples TRBV10-3 to TRBJ2-3, with 9 bases aligning to TRBD1. The CDR3 loop spans 17 amino acids. Germline V gene data show CDR1 as ENHRY and CDR2 as SYGVKD. The V and J ends lost 4 bases and 2 bases, in that order; junction bases with no gene match: 10. The CDR3 here is CAISVARGQGSTDTQYF. The CDR3 DNA is TGTGCCATCAGTGTAGCCCGGGGACAGGGTTCCACAGATACGCAGTATTTT.

DNA for the CDR3: TGCGCCAGCAGCTTGGCAGGGCTTAGGGTAGACTCTGGAAACACCATATATTTT. It yields the protein CASSLAGLRVDSGNTIYF. The genes are TRBV5-1 and TRBJ1-3, with a weak D call TRBD1 (5 bases). Trimming took off 0 bases at V and 0 bases at J, with 16 bases between the two ends. The germline CDR1 and CDR2 sequences are SGHRS and YFSETQ. The CDR3 length is 18 residues. The variable domain in full, with the rest retrieved from reference TRBV5-1 and TRBJ1-3, is KAGVTQTPRYLIKTRGQQVTLSCSPISGHRSVSWYQQTPGQGLQFLFEYFSETQRNKGNFPGRFSGRQFSNSRSEMNVSTLELGDSALYLCASSLAGLRVDSGNTIYFGEGSWLTVV.

The V call is TRBV13, the J call TRBJ1-3; no clear D. The CDR3 spans 17 residues. Germline lookup yields CDR1 PRHDT and CDR2 FYEKMQ (reference sequence). V gave up 0 bases and J gave up 5 bases, with 17 bases separating them. Here the CDR3 reads CASSLGVSGDARNTIYF. The CDR3 nucleotides are TGTGCCAGCAGCTTAGGTGTCTCGGGAGACGCGCGAAACACCATATATTTT.

The chain's CDR3 is CASSPDRGLYEQYF. For the CDR3, the DNA is TGTGCCAGCAGCCCAGACAGGGGGCTCTACGAGCAGTACTTC. The chain links TRBV14 to TRBJ2-7; 10 nucleotides align to TRBD1. The trim removed 4 bases at V and 3 bases at J, leaving 3 bases unmatched. This CDR3 has 14 residues. CDR1 SGHDN and CDR2 FVKESK come from the germline V gene.

V is TRBV5-1 and J is TRBJ2-1; 7 nucleotides agree with TRBD2. Germline lookup yields CDR1 SGHRS and CDR2 YFSETQ. V trimming: 2 bases; J trimming: 7 bases; junction bases outside the gene matches: 3. This CDR3 spans 13 amino acids. The CDR3 coding sequence is TGCGCCAGCAGCTTCAGGGAGGGGAATGAGCAGTTCTTC. This sequence encodes CASSFREGNEQFF.

This clone has just a few counts. The chain combines TRBV11-3 with TRBJ2-5, with 7 bases aligning to TRBD1. This CDR3 contains 13 residues. CDR1 is SGHNT and CDR2 is YENEEA in the germline V gene. The V and J ends lost 6 bases and 5 bases, in that order; junction bases with no gene match: 6. CDR3 nucleotides: TGTGCCAGCAGTCCGGGACAGAGGGAGACCCAGTACTTC. The encoded protein is CASSPGQRETQYF.

The CDR3 sequence is CAWSGPRGRYEQYF. CDR3 DNA: TGTGCCTGGAGTGGACCCCGAGGGAGGTACGAGCAGTACTTC. The chain couples TRBV30 to TRBJ2-7; D is possibly TRBD2 (6 bases). Deletions cut 1 base from V and 4 bases from J, with 14 bases between. This CDR3 spans 14 amino acids. Germline values: CDR1 GTSNPN, CDR2 SVGIG (reference sequence).

The chain is built from TRBV5-4 and TRBJ2-7, with 7 bases fitting TRBD2. The CDR3 is 14 residues long. Unmatched junction bases numbered 7, after V lost 4 bases and J lost 3 bases. Germline V CDR1 and CDR2: SGHNT, YYREEE (reference sequence). The chain's CDR3 is CASSTETSSYEQYF. The CDR3 region has the DNA TGTGCCAGCAGCACCGAGACTAGCAGCTACGAGCAGTACTTC. Looking up the rest from reference TRBV5-4 and TRBJ2-7 gives the full variable domain: ETGVTQSPTHLIKTRGQQVTLRCSSQSGHNTVSWYQQALGQGPQFIFQYYREEENGRGNFPPRFSGLQFPNYSSELNVNALELDDSALYLCASSTETSSYEQYFGPGTRLTVT.

The table lists this clone with a count of one. The rearrangement links TRBV6-6 to TRBJ1-2; weak D call: TRBD1 (6 bases). Trimming left V 4 bases short and J 7 bases short, with 16 bases between. This CDR3 contains 14 residues. Germline V gene lookup returns CDR1 MNHNY and CDR2 SVGAGI (reference sequence). The CDR3 region is CASSFPGDNRGYTF. The CDR3 DNA reads as TGTGCCAGCAGTTTTCCTGGGGACAATCGTGGCTACACCTTC.

This clone was seen only a few times. The gene calls are TRBV7-9 and TRBJ2-2, with D maybe TRBD1 (8 bases). V was cut by 6 bases and J by 2 bases, with 16 bases left in between. The germline CDR1 and CDR2 sequences are SEHNR and FQNEAQ (reference sequence). The CDR3 has 16 amino acids. CDR3 in amino acids: CASRPTGGANTGELFF. CDR3 coding DNA: TGTGCCAGCAGACCCACAGGGGGGGCAAACACCGGGGAGCTGTTTTTT.

The chain links TRBV9 to TRBJ2-1, with 7 bases that match TRBD2. This CDR3 spans 17 amino acids. Germline CDR1 reads SGDLS; CDR2 reads YYNGEE. Trimming at V came to 3 bases and at J to 3 bases, leaving 12 bases not matched to a gene. As DNA, the CDR3 is TGTGCCAGCAGCGCCTTTGTCCTAGCGGCGCACTACAATGAGCAGTTCTTC. Residues: CASSAFVLAAHYNEQFF.

V gene TRBV28 combines with J gene TRBJ2-7; 13 nucleotides align to TRBD2. Germline CDR1 and CDR2: MDHEN and SYDVKM. The CDR3 has 18 residues. Germline trimming cut 3 bases from V and 6 bases from J; bases unmatched to any gene: 14. CDR3 DNA sequence: TGTGCCAGCAGTTTTCGAACATACCCCGGGACTAGCGGGACCGAGCAGTACTTC. As protein: CASSFRTYPGTSGTEQYF.

This sequence joins TRBV28 and TRBJ1-5; D call uncertain. V was clipped by 8 bases and J by 1 base, with 15 bases between them. This CDR3 contains 15 residues. Germline values: CDR1 MDHEN, CDR2 SYDVKM. The CDR3, as DNA: TGTGCCAGCCTCCTAGAGGGAAGGAGCAATCAGCCCCAGCATTTT. Protein product: CASLLEGRSNQPQHF.

Regarding this clone: The sample has other DNA sequences that encode this CDR3 too. The V and J genes are TRBV2 and TRBJ1-5; D unresolved. Germline V gene lookup returns CDR1 SNHLY and CDR2 FYNNEI. This CDR3 is 15 amino acids long. V lost 1 base, J lost 2 bases, and 9 bases lay in between. The CDR3 coding sequence is TGTGCCAGCAGTGAAGATATTGAGGGCAATCAGCCCCAGCATTTT. Amino acid sequence: CASSEDIEGNQPQHF.

Only a few counts were recorded for this clone. The chain joins TRBV6-4 to TRBJ1-1, with D possibly matching TRBD1 (5 bases). Germline-derived CDR1 and CDR2 are MRHNA and SNTAGT. The CDR3 totals 13 residues. The V and J ends lost 2 bases and 2 bases respectively, with 6 bases between them. CDR3 residues: CASSDQGNTEAFF. Written as DNA, the CDR3 is TGTGCCAGCAGTGACCAGGGAAACACTGAAGCTTTCTTT.

The chain employs TRBV25-1 and TRBJ1-2; no clear D. The CDR3 sequence is 12 residues long. V was pared by 8 bases and J by 7 bases, with 14 bases between. Germline values: CDR1 MGHDK, CDR2 SYGVNS. The CDR3: CASLSGVSGYTF. The CDR3 bases are TGTGCCAGCCTTAGCGGGGTTTCTGGCTACACCTTC.